This TCR beta chain was identified in a study of cytomegalovirus exposure and HLA in healthy donors. The overall study: Later analysis reported that the roughly 120 validation repertoires shared the platform of the approximately 690 first-cohort repertoires.

Germline V gene lookup returns CDR1 MGHDK and CDR2 SYGVNS. V lost 8 bases, J lost 8 bases, and 13 bases stayed unmatched. This CDR3 has 14 residues. Profiled with immunoSEQ multiplex PCR; TCRdb holds only in-frame clones, not every one. Of 250,000 to 400,000 clones listed, approximately 88% are singletons. Study findings and constraints: Cytomegalovirus-associated TCR beta chains were listed, numbering more than 150.

As to this clone: As yet, its antigen is unknown.

The source material was PBMCs. This TCR came from a man younger than 40 in good health and CMV-seronegative. The chain combines TRBV25-1 with TRBJ1-1, with TRBD1 matching over 8 bases. The CDR3 DNA reads as TGTGCCAGCCTAAAGACAGGGGCCCATTCGGAAGCTTTCTTT. Translating it yields CASLKTGAHSEAFF.